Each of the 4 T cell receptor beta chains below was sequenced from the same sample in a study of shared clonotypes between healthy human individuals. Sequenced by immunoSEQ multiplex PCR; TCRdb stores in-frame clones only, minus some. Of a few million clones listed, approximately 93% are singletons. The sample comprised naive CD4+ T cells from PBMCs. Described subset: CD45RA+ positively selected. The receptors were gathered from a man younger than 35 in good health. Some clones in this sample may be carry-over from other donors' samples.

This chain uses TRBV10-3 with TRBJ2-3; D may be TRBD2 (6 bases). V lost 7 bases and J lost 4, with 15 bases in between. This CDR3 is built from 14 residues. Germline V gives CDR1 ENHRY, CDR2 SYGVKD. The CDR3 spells CAINRGGVADTQYF. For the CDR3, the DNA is TGTGCCATCAATAGGGGCGGGGTGGCAGATACGCAGTATTTT.

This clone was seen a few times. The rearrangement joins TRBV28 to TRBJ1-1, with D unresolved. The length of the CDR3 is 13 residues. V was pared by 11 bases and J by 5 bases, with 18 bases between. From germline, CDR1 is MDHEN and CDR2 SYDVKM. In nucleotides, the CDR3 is TGTGCCGGACGGTGGGGTGAAGGGACTGAAGCTTTCTTT. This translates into CAGRWGEGTEAFF.

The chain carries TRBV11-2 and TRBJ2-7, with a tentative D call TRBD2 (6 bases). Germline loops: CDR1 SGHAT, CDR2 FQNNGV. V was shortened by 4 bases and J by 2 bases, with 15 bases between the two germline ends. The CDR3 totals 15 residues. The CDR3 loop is CASSSLEGTAYEQYF. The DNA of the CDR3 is TGTGCCAGCAGCTCGTTGGAGGGCACCGCCTACGAGCAGTACTTC.

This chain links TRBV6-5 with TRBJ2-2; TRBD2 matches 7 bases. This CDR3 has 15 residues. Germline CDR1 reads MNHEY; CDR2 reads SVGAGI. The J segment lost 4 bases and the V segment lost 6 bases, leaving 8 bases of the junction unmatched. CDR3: CASSRPGLRTGELFF. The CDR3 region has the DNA TGTGCCAGCAGCCGTCCGGGACTACGCACCGGGGAGCTGTTTTTT.